This is a list of T cell receptor beta chains from one sample in a study of T cells in Graves' hyperthyroidism and ophthalmopathy. TCRdb itself ran the multiplex PCR reads through MiXCR, one entry per CDR3 protein. Altogether more than 450,000 distinct CDR3 sequences are present, about 15% being singletons, with the ten largest covering over 11%. The sample was blood. Every receptor here comes from a woman aged 40 to 50 with Graves' hyperthyroidism. Both conserved end residues are part of each CDR3. D genes are given only for firm matches. Some rows have no size entry. The others give once, few or many, or a class for an expanded clone.

>NA|few|TRBJ2-2|TRBV20-1
TGCAGTGCTGGAGATCAACTAGCGAACACCGGGGAGCTGTTTTTT
CSAGDQLANTGELFF
>NA|many|TRBJ2-2|TRBV10-3
TGTGCCAGCACCACACTGGACACCGGGGAGCTGTTTTTT
CASTTLDTGELFF
>TRBD1|many|TRBJ2-3|TRBV2
TGTGCCAGCAGGAGGGGACAGAGCACAGATACGCAGTATTTT
CASRRGQSTDTQYF
>NA|many|TRBJ1-3|TRBV3-1
TGTGCCAGCAGAGGTCCGTCTGGAAACACCATATATTTT
CASRGPSGNTIYF
>NA|many|TRBJ1-1|TRBV2
TGTGCCAGCAGTTACACAGGGTTCACTGAAGCTTTCTTT
CASSYTGFTEAFF
>NA|many|TRBJ2-7|TRBV28
TGTGCCAGCAGTTTATCTCGGGGGCCCCGGACAGGAATGACCTACGAGCAGTACTTC
CASSLSRGPRTGMTYEQYF
>NA|few|TRBJ2-2|TRBV30
TGTGCCTGGAGTGTGGGGGGCCCCGGGGAGCTGTTTTTT
CAWSVGGPGELFF
>TRBD2|few|TRBJ2-2|TRBV14
TGTGCCAGCAGCCCGCAGGGACTAGCGGGAGTCACCGGGGAGCTGTTTTTT
CASSPQGLAGVTGELFF
>NA|few|TRBJ2-3|TRBV9
TGTGCCAGCAGTGTCTCGGGGGCAAGGACAGATACGCAGTATTTT
CASSVSGARTDTQYF
>TRBD1|many|TRBJ1-1|TRBV28
TGTGCCAGCAGTTCCAGGGGGCGCGAAGCTTTCTTT
CASSSRGREAFF
>TRBD1|many|TRBJ1-1|TRBV6-1
TGTGCCAGCAGTGGACAGGGATTGGACTCCACTGAAGCTTTCTTT
CASSGQGLDSTEAFF
>NA|many|TRBJ2-7|TRBV2
TGTGCCAGCAGTGTGTGGACTCCGAAAAGTGAGCAGTACTTC
CASSVWTPKSEQYF
>TRBD1|many|TRBJ1-5|TRBV18
TGTGCCAGCTCACCACCGGGACAGGGGAACCAGCATTTT
CASSPPGQGNQHF
>TRBD1|NA|TRBJ1-1|TRBV4-2
TGTGCCAGCAGCCAACTTGGACAGGGACTTGAAGCTTTCTTT
CASSQLGQGLEAFF